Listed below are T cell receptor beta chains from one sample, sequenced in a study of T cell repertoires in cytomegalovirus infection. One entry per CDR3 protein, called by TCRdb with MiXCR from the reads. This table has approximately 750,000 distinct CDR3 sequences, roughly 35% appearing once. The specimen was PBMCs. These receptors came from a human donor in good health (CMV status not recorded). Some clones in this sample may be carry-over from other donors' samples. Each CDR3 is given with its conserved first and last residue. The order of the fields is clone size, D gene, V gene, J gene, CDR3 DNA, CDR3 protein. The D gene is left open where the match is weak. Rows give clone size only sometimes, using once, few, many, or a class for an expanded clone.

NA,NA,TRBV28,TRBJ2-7,TGTGCCAGCAGTTTCGTTTCTGGGGGCAATTACGAGCAGTACTTC,CASSFVSGGNYEQYF
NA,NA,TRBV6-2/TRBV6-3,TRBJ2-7,TGTGCCAGCGGGGTATTTTACGAGCAGTACTTC,CASGVFYEQYF
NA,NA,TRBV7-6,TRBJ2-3,TGTGCCAGCAGCTCCATTCACCCTCTAGATCTCCACACAGATACGCAGTATTTT,CASSSIHPLDLHTDTQYF
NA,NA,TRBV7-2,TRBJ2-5,TGTGCCAGCAGCTTAGGTATTCGCCCCCCCCAAGAGACCCAGTACTTC,CASSLGIRPPQETQYF
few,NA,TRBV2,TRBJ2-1,TGTGCCAGCATTGCAGAAGCTGGACTTTTCAATGAGCAGTTCTTC,CASIAEAGLFNEQFF
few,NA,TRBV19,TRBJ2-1,TGTGCCAGCTTACAGGGTAGAGAGCAGTTCTTC,CASLQGREQFF
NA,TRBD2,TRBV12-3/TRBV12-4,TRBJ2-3,TGTGCCAGCAGTCCGAGAGCGGGGGTGAACACAGATACGCAGTATTTT,CASSPRAGVNTDTQYF
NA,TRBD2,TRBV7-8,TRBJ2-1,TGTGCCAGCAGCTTAACTAGCGGGAGTAACTACAATGAGCAGTGCTTC,CASSLTSGSNYNEQCF
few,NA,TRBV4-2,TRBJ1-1,TGTGCCAGCAGCCAAGATGGGGCGGTCTTTAGTACTGAAGCTTTCTTT,CASSQDGAVFSTEAFF
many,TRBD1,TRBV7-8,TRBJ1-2,TGTGCCAGCAGCCGGGACAGGGTTAAGGGCTACACCTTC,CASSRDRVKGYTF
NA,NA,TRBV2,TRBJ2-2,TGTGCCAGCAGTGGGAACAGTCTGAACACCGGGGAGCTGTTTTTT,CASSGNSLNTGELFF
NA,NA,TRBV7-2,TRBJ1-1,TGTGCCAGCAGCCCGTGGGGGTTAGGACGAGACACTGAAGCTTTCTTT,CASSPWGLGRDTEAFF
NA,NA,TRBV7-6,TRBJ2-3,TGTGCTAGCAGCTCGGGCCCGGGGCCAGATACGCAGTATTTT,CASSSGPGPDTQYF
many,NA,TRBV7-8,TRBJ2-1,TGTGCCAGCAGTCTTTCCGGTGGGATGAACCGGCTTAATGAGCAGTTCTTC,CASSLSGGMNRLNEQFF
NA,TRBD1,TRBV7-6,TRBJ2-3,TGTGCCAGCAGCTTAGGGGACAGGGGACGCACAGATACGCAGTATTTT,CASSLGDRGRTDTQYF
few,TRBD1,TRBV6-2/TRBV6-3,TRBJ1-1,TGTGCCAGCAGAGGACAGGGATTCACTGAAGCTTTCTTT,CASRGQGFTEAFF
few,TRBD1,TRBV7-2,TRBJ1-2,TGTGCCAGCAGTCGCGACAGGGGGAAAGGCTACACCTTC,CASSRDRGKGYTF
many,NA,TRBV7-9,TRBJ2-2,TGTGCCAGCAGCTCGCGGGCCGGGGAGCTGTTTTTT,CASSSRAGELFF
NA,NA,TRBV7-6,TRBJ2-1,TGTGCCAGCAGCTTAAGTTCCTCACACCAGATGCACGACAATGAGCAGTTCTTC,CASSLSSSHQMHDNEQFF
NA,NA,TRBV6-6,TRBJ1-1,TGTGCCAGCAGTCTAGGAGGGGTCATGAACACTGAAGCTTTCTTT,CASSLGGVMNTEAFF
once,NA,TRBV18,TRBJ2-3,TGTGCCAGCTCACCAAGGGGCACTAGCTTCACAGATACGCAGTATTTT,CASSPRGTSFTDTQYF
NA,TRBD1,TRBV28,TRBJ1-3,TGTGCCAGCAGGGGACAGGGGTACTGGCACACCATATATTTT,CASRGQGYWHTIYF
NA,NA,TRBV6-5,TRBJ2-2,TGTGCCAGCAGTTACGGGGGTTTTGCCGGGGAGCTGTTTTTT,CASSYGGFAGELFF
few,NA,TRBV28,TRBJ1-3,TGTGCCAGCAGTTTGCGACCCGGTACGGGAAACACCATATATTTT,CASSLRPGTGNTIYF
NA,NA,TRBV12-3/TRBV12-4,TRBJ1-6,TGTGCCAGCAGTTTAGAGGCTTCACCCCTCCACTTT,CASSLEASPLHF
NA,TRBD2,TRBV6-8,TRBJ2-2,TGTGCCAGCAGTTTACTAGCGCCGAACACCGGGGAGCTGTTTTTT,CASSLLAPNTGELFF
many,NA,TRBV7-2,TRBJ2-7,TGTGCCAGCAGCTTAGAGCGGAGCTCCTACGAGCAGTACTTC,CASSLERSSYEQYF
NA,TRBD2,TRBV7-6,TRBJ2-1,TGTGCCAGCAGCTCCAGGACTAGCGACAATGAGCAGTTCTTC,CASSSRTSDNEQFF
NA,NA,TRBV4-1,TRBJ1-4,TGCGCCAGCAGCCAGGACCCAGGGAGGGCTGCTGAAAAACTGTTTTTT,CASSQDPGRAAEKLFF
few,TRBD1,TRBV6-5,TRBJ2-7,TGTGCCAGCAGTTACTCGACAGGGACCCACGAGCAGTACTTC,CASSYSTGTHEQYF
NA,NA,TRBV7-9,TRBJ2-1,TGTGCCAGCAGCTTATTACGGGAATGGACTGTCTCGAGCTCCTACAATGAGCAGTTCTTC,CASSLLREWTVSSSYNEQFF
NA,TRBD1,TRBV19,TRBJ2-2,TGTGCCAGTAGTTTGGGACAGGGTCGTTCCACCGGGGAGCTGTTTTTT,CASSLGQGRSTGELFF
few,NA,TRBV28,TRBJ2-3,TGTGCCAGCAAGAACCTGTATTTAACAGGGCGAGATACGCAGTATTTT,CASKNLYLTGRDTQYF
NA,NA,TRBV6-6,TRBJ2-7,TGTGCCAGCACCTACTTCGGACCCCCTCATGCCGAGCAGTACTTC,CASTYFGPPHAEQYF
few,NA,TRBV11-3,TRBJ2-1,TGTGCCAGCAGCGCCCATCAAAACAATGAGCAGTTCTTC,CASSAHQNNEQFF
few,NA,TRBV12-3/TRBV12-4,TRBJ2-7,TGTGCCAGCCGAGGCCTCAGGGGCTACGAGCAGTACTTC,CASRGLRGYEQYF
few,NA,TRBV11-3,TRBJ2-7,TGTGCCAGCAGTAAAACAGGGCGCCCCTACGAGCAGTACTTC,CASSKTGRPYEQYF
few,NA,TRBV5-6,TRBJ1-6,TGTGCCAGCAGCCTTTGGACATCAAACTCACCCCTCCACTTT,CASSLWTSNSPLHF
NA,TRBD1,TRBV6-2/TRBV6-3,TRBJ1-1,TGTGCCAGCAGCCAGACAGGGAAGGGCATGAACACTGAAGCTTTCTTT,CASSQTGKGMNTEAFF
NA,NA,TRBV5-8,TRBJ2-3,TGTGCCAGCAAGACAGAAAGCACCACAGATACGCAGTATTTT,CASKTESTTDTQYF